The clone carrying this TCR beta chain has only a few counts. The antigen remains unidentified. The individuals who served as donors were healthy Caucasians living in Russia, aged roughly 6 to 95. This specimen belongs to a study of blood T cells in healthy people across ages. Overall study findings and caveats: Estimates of total diversity, which came from one million sequenced T cells, were considered to be underestimates.

A J-beta primer mix and a sample-barcoded 5' primer were used in a second PCR of about 7 to 11 cycles. The template-switch adaptor was a 5' adaptor with 12 random nucleotides. It tagged each cDNA molecule. Via MiXCR, TCRdb re-called the 5' RACE reads, giving one row per CDR3 protein. The sample comprises some 1.5 million distinct CDR3 sequences, 42% of which are singletons, and less than 5% rests with the top ten. Germline assignment: CDR1 MNHEY and CDR2 SVGEGT. This CDR3 has 15 amino acids. This chain uses TRBV6-2 or TRBV6-3 with TRBJ2-1; 7 bases agree with TRBD2. The last part of the DNA fits TRBJ2-7 better; the J call may be wrong. This TCR was sampled from a woman younger than 35 in good health. The sequenced material came from blood. DNA for the CDR3: TGTGCCAGCAGTAGTCTAGCGGTCTCCTACAATGAGCAGTACTTC. Protein: CASSSLAVSYNEQYF.